This TCR beta chain was found in a study of Graves' ophthalmopathy and Graves' hyperthyroidism. The CDR3 spans 12 residues. V was trimmed by 6 bases and J by 4 bases, leaving 9 bases between them. Germline CDR1 and CDR2: ENHRY and SYGVKD. Under 3 months in duration, the ophthalmopathy in affected donors had moderate-to-severe activity, CAS ≥3 and NOSPECS ≥4. The TCR beta CDR3 regions underwent amplification from RNA transcripts. The first round was an RT-PCR with HTBI primers, and the second round was a multiplex PCR. A single record per CDR3 protein comes from TCRdb applying MiXCR to the multiplex PCR reads. The repertoire holds 210,000 or so distinct CDR3 sequences, with roughly 27% as singletons.

The source of this sequence is a man between 50 and 59 years old with Graves' ophthalmopathy. Sequenced material: peripheral blood. The chain links TRBV10-3 to TRBJ1-2, with unresolved D. In DNA form, the CDR3 reads TGTGCCATCAGGCTGGAGAGCTATGGCTACACCTTC. This codes for CAIRLESYGYTF.